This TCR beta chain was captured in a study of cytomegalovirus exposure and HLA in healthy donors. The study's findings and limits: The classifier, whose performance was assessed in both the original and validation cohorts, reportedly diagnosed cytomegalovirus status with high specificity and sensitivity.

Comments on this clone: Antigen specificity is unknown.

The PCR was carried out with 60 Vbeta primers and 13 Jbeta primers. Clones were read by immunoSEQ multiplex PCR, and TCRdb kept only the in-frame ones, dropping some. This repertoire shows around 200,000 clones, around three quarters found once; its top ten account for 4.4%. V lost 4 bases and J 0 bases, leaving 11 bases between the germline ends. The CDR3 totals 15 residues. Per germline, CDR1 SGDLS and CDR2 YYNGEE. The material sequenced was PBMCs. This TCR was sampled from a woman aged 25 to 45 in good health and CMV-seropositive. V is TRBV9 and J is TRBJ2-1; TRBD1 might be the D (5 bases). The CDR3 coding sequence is TGTGCCAGCAGCTCCTTAGGGGACTCCTACAATGAGCAGTTCTTC. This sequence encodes CASSSLGDSYNEQFF.